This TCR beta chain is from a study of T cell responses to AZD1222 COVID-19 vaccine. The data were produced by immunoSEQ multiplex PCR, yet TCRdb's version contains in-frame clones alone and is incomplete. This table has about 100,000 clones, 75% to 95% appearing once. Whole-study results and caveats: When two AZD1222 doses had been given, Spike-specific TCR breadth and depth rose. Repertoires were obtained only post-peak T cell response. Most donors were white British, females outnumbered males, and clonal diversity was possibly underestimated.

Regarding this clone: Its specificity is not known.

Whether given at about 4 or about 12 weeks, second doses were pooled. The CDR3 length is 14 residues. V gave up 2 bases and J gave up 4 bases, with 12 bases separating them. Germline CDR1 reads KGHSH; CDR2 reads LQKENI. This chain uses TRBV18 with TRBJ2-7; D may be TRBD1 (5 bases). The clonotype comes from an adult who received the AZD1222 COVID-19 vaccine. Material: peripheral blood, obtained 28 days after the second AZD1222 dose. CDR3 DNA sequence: TGTGCCAGCTCACCAGGGTGGGGCCAGTACGAGCAGTACTTC. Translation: CASSPGWGQYEQYF.